These T cell receptor beta chains were read from a single sample in a study of T cell responses to AZD1222 COVID-19 vaccine. Here immunoSEQ multiplex PCR was the method, and the copy in TCRdb shows in-frame clones only, minus some. The repertoire holds 120,000 or so clones, with around 87% as singletons. This material consisted of peripheral blood, taken on day 0 of AZD1222 vaccination. These receptors were obtained from an adult in good health. The CDR3 runs from the conserved cysteine through the conserved F or W. Each record gives: V gene, clone size, J gene, D gene, CDR3 DNA, CDR3 protein. The D gene is left open where the match is weak. Clone sizes are given selectively: once, few, many, or a class where the clone is expanded.

TRBV5-1	.	TRBJ2-1	.	TGCGCCAGCAGCTTACCTAACAATGAGCAGTTCTTC	CASSLPNNEQFF
TRBV4-2	.	TRBJ2-3	TRBD1	TGTGCCAGCAGCCAAGATCAGGGACAGGGTTGGGCAGATACGCAGTATTTT	CASSQDQGQGWADTQYF
TRBV4-2	.	TRBJ2-3	.	TGTGCCAGCAGCCGGGGAAATCCCCGCACAGATACGCAGTATTTT	CASSRGNPRTDTQYF
TRBV7-2	.	TRBJ2-7	.	TGTGCCAGCAGCTCGATAGGGGGTTACGAGCAGTACTTC	CASSSIGGYEQYF
TRBV6-5	.	TRBJ2-2	TRBD1	TGTGCCAGCAGTTATGAGGGCAGGGGGTTATCCGGGGAGCTGTTTTTT	CASSYEGRGLSGELFF
TRBV9	.	TRBJ1-2	.	TGTGCCAGCAGCGTAGAAGGTCCGCTCCAAGGCTACACCTTC	CASSVEGPLQGYTF
TRBV4-3	once	TRBJ1-4	.	TGCGCCAGCAGCCAAGGGGGAAGTGGTAATGAAAAACTGTTTTTT	CASSQGGSGNEKLFF
TRBV19	few	TRBJ1-2	.	TGTGCCAGTAGTACCGGGTCTTCGTATGGCTACACCTTC	CASSTGSSYGYTF
TRBV7-8	.	TRBJ2-7	.	TGTGCCAGCACCCCGGACGCGGAGCAGTACTTC	CASTPDAEQYF
TRBV6-5	once	TRBJ1-1	.	TGTGCCAGCATAAAAGGGGCGAACATGAACACTGAAGCTTTCTTT	CASIKGANMNTEAFF
TRBV3-1/TRBV3-2	.	TRBJ2-1	.	TGTGCCAGCAGCCAAGGGGAGTGGTCCTACAATGAGCAGTTCTTC	CASSQGEWSYNEQFF
TRBV5-1	.	TRBJ1-3	.	TGCGCCAGCCGGGTGGGGACGGGAGGAAACACCATATATTTT	CASRVGTGGNTIYF
TRBV14	.	TRBJ2-7	.	TGTGCCAGCCCGGACAAAAACTCTGGGGGGGAGCAGTACTTC	CASPDKNSGGEQYF
TRBV24-1	.	TRBJ2-1	.	TGTGCCACCAGTGAAGGGACTTCTATCAGCAATGAGCAGTTCTTC	CATSEGTSISNEQFF
TRBV9	.	TRBJ1-3	.	TGTGCCAGCAGCGCAGCTATTGCAGGACTTTCTGGAAACACCATATATTTT	CASSAAIAGLSGNTIYF
TRBV4-2	.	TRBJ2-3	.	TGTGCCAGCAGCCAAGATTTAGCTAGCTACACAGATACGCAGTATTTT	CASSQDLASYTDTQYF
TRBV19	.	TRBJ1-6	TRBD1	TGTGCCACCTCCCCCGGGACAGGTCTTTCACCCCTCCACTTT	CATSPGTGLSPLHF
TRBV5-4	.	TRBJ2-7	.	TGTGCCAGCAGCTTAGCAGGGGCTCGCTCCTACGAGCAGTACTTC	CASSLAGARSYEQYF
TRBV19	.	TRBJ1-2	TRBD1	TGTGCCAGTAGTGGACAGGGGAAAGAGTATGGCTACACCTTC	CASSGQGKEYGYTF
TRBV6-5	once	TRBJ2-7	TRBD1	TGTGCCAGCAGCCTCGGGCAGGGGGCCTACGAGCAGTACTTC	CASSLGQGAYEQYF
TRBV5-1	.	TRBJ1-3	.	TGCGCCAGCAGCTTGGAGGCACACTCTGGAAACACCATATATTTT	CASSLEAHSGNTIYF
TRBV6-2/TRBV6-3	.	TRBJ1-6	TRBD1	TGTGCCAGCAGTTACCCGACAGGGACTTCACCCCTCCACTTT	CASSYPTGTSPLHF